The 3 T cell receptor beta chains below come from one sample, sequenced in a study of T cell changes during pregnancy in multiple sclerosis (dated by TCRdb to the late 2010s). Library method: the immunoSEQ multiplex PCR assay. TCRdb took over this immuneACCESS table, retaining in-frame rearrangements with V and J assigned. Such tables are incomplete; in checked studies, under half of the missing clones stem from an unresolved V gene, and the remainder is unexplained. A total of approximately 50,000 clones appear in this sample, roughly 91% of them only once. The top ten clones comprise approximately 5.8% of the sample. The starting material was peripheral blood, obtained in the third trimester of pregnancy. Every receptor here comes from a female donor in good health, enrolled as a control in a pregnancy study.

V is TRBV12-5 and J is TRBJ2-7; a possible D gene is TRBD2 (6 bases). Germline V gene sequence: CDR1 LGHNT, CDR2 FRNRAP. The V gene lost 3 bases and the J gene lost 5 bases, with 14 bases spanning the gap. CDR3 length equals 14 residues. CDR3 DNA sequence: TGTGCTAGTGGTTTAACAGGAGGGATCCACGAGCAGTACTTC. Residues: CASGLTGGIHEQYF.

The chain uses TRBV9 and TRBJ2-3; TRBD2 matches at 7 bases. The ends lost 4 bases at V and 5 bases at J; junction bases unmatched: 13. The CDR3 totals 16 residues. Germline lookup yields CDR1 SGDLS and CDR2 YYNGEE. The DNA for the CDR3 is TGTGCCAGCAGCCCCCAAGGGAGGGCCGAATTAGATACGCAGTATTTT. Translating it yields CASSPQGRAELDTQYF.

This chain uses TRBV6-6 with TRBJ1-1; tentative D call: TRBD1 (5 bases). Germline assignment: CDR1 MNHNY and CDR2 SVGAGI (reference sequence). Trimming stripped 1 base from V and 8 bases from J, with 11 bases between. The CDR3 runs to 13 residues. The CDR3 here is CASSYLRGLEAFF. The DNA for the CDR3 is TGTGCCAGCAGTTACTTGAGGGGACTGGAAGCTTTCTTT.